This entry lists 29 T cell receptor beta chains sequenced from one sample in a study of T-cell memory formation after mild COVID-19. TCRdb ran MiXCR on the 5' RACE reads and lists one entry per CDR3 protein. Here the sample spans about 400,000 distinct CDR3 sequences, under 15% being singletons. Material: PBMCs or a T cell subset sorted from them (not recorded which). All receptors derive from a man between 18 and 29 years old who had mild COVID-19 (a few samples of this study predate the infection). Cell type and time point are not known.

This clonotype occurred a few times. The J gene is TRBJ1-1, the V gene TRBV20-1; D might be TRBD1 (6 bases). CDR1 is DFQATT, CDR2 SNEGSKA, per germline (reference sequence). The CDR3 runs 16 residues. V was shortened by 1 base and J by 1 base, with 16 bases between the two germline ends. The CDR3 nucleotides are TGCAGTGCTAGAGCCCCAGGGGAGGGCGGGAACACTGAAGCTTTCTTT. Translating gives CSARAPGEGGNTEAFF.

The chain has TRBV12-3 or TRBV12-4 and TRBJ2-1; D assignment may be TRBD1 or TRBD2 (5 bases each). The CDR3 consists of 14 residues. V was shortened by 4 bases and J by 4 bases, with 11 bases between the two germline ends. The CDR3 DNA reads TGTGCCAGCAGTTGGGACGGGTTTTACAATGAGCAGTTCTTC. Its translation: CASSWDGFYNEQFF.

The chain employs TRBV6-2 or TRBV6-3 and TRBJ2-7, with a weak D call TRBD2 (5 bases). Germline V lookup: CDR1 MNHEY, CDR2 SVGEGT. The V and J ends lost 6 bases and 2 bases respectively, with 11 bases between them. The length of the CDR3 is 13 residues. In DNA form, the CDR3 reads TGTGCCAGCAGCCTCCTAGCAGCCTACGAGCAGTACGTC. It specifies CASSLLAAYEQYV.

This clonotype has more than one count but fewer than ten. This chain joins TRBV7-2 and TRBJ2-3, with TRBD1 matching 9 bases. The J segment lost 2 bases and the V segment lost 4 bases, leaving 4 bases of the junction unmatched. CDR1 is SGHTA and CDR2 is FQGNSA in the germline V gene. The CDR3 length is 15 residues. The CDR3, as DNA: TGTGCCAGCAGCTCAAGGGACAGGGTCACAGATACGCAGTATTTT. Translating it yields CASSSRDRVTDTQYF.

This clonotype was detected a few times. DNA of the CDR3: TGTGCCAGCACCCCGCGGGACAGCTGGCACGAGCAGTACTTC. It specifies CASTPRDSWHEQYF. The chain has TRBV12-3 or TRBV12-4 and TRBJ2-7, with D possibly TRBD1 on 7 matching bases. Between the trimmed V and J ends, which lost 7 bases and 5 bases, there was a span of 18 bases. The CDR3 consists of 14 residues.

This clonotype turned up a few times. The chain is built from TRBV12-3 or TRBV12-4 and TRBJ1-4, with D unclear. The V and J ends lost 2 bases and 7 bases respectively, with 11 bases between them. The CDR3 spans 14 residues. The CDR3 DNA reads TGTGCCAGCAGTTTAAATTGGGTTGGTGAAAAACTGTTTTTT. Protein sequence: CASSLNWVGEKLFF.

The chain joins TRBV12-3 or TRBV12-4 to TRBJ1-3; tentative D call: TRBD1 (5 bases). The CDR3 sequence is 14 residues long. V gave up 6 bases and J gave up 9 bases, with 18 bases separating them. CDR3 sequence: CASSRGGETTTIYF. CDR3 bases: TGTGCCAGCAGCCGCGGAGGGGAAACGACCACCATATATTTT.

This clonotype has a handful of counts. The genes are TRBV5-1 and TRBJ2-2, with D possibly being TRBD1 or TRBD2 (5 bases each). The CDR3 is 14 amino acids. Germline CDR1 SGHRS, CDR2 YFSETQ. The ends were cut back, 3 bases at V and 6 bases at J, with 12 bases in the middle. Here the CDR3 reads CASSWVRGAGELFF. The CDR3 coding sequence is TGCGCCAGCAGCTGGGTCCGGGGCGCCGGGGAGCTGTTTTTT.

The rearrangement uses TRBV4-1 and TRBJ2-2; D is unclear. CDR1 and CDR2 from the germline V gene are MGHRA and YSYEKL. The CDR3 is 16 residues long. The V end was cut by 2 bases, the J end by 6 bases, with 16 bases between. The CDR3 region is CASSQNKVLLPGELFF. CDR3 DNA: TGCGCCAGCAGCCAAAACAAAGTCTTACTTCCCGGGGAGCTGTTTTTT.

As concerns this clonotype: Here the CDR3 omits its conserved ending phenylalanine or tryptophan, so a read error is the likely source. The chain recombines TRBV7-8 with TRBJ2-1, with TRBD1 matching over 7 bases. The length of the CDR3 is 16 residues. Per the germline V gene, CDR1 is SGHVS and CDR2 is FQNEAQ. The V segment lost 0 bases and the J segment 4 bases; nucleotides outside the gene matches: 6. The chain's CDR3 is CASSLALQGLYNEQFL. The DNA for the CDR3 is TGTGCCAGCAGCTTAGCGCTACAGGGGCTGTACAATGAGCAGTTCTTA.

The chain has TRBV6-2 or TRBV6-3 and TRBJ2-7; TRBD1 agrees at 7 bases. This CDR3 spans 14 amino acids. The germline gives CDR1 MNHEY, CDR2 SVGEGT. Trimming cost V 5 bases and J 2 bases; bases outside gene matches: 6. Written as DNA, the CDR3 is TGTGCCAGCAGTAAGACAGGGTACACCTACGAGCAGTACTTC. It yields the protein CASSKTGYTYEQYF.

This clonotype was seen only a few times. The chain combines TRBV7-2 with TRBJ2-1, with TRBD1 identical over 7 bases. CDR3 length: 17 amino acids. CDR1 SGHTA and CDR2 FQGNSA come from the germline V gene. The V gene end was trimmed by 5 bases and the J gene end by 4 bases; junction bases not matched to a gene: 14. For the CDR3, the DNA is TGTGCCAGCAGCCCCGCCGGTAGGGGGCGGCGATACAATGAGCAGTTCTTC. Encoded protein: CASSPAGRGRRYNEQFF.

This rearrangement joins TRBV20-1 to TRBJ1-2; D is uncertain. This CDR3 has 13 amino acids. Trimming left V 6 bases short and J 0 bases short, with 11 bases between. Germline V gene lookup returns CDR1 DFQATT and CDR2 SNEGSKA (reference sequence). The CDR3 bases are TGCAGTGCATGGACGGACGCTAACTATGGCTACACCTTC. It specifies CSAWTDANYGYTF.

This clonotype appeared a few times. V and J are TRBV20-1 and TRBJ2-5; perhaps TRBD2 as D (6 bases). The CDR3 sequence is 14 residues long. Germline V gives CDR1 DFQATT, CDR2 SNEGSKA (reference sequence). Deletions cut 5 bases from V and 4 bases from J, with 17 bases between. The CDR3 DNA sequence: TGCAGTGCTGCCCCGGGAGCCCCAGGAGAGACCCAGTACTTC. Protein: CSAAPGAPGETQYF.

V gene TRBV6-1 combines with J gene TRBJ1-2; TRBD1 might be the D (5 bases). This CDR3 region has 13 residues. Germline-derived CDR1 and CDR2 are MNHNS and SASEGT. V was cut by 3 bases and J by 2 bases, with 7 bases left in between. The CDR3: CASSDKGNYGYTF. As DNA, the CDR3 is TGTGCCAGCAGTGATAAGGGGAACTATGGCTACACCTTC.

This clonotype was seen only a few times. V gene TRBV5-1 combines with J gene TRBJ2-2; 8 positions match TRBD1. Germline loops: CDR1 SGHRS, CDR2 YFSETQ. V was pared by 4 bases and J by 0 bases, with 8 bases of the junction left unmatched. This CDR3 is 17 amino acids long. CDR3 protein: CASSLAGQGANTGELFF. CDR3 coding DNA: TGCGCCAGCAGCCTGGCCGGACAGGGTGCGAACACCGGGGAGCTGTTTTTT.

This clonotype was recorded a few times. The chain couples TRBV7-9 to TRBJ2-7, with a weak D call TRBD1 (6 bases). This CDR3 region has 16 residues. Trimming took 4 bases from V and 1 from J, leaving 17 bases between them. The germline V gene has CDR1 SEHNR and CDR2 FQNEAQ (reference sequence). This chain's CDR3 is CASSSFYRVGSYEQYF. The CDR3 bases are TGTGCCAGCAGCTCTTTTTACAGGGTTGGGTCCTACGAGCAGTACTTC. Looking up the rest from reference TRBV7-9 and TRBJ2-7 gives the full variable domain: DTGVSQNPRHKITKRGQNVTFRCDPISEHNRLYWYRQTLGQGPEFLTYFQNEAQLEKSRLLSDRFSAERPKGSFSTLEIQRTEQGDSAMYLCASSSFYRVGSYEQYFGPGTRLTVT.

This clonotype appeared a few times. For the CDR3, the DNA is TGCAGCGCAGGGAAGGGGGAGACCCAGTACTTC. This translates into CSAGKGETQYF. The rearrangement links TRBV29-1 to TRBJ2-5, with a possible D match to TRBD1 (5 bases). The CDR3 loop spans 11 amino acids. Germline values: CDR1 SQVTM, CDR2 ANQGSEA. With 7 bases removed from V and 5 bases from J, the gap between germline ends came to 11 bases.

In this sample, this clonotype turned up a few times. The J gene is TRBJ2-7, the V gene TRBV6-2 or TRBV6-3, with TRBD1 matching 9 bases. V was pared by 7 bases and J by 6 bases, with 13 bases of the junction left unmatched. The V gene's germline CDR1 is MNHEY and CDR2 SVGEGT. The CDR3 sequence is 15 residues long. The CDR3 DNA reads TGTGCCAGCACCCCCTCACAGGGGGCGCGTACCGAGCAGTACTTC. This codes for CASTPSQGARTEQYF.

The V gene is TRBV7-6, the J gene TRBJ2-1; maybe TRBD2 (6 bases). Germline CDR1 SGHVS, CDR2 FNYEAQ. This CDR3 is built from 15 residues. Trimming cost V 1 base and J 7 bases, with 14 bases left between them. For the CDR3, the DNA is TGTGCCAGCAGCTTAGTCTCTAACGGGGGAAATGAGCAGTTCTTC. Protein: CASSLVSNGGNEQFF.

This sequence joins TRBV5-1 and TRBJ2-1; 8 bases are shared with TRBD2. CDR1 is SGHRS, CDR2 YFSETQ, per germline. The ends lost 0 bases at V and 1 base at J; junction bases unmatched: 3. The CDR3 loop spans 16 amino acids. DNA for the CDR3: TGCGCCAGCAGCTTGGGGCGGGGGGTTTCCTACAATGAGCAGTTCTTC. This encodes CASSLGRGVSYNEQFF. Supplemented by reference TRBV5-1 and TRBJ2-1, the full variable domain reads KAGVTQTPRYLIKTRGQQVTLSCSPISGHRSVSWYQQTPGQGLQFLFEYFSETQRNKGNFPGRFSGRQFSNSRSEMNVSTLELGDSALYLCASSLGRGVSYNEQFFGPGTRLTVL.

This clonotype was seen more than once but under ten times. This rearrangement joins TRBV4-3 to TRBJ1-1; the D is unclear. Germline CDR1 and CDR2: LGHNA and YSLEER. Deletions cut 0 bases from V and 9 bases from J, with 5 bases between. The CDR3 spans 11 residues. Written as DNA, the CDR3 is TGCGCCAGCAGCCAAGATTCTAAAGCTTTCTTT. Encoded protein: CASSQDSKAFF.

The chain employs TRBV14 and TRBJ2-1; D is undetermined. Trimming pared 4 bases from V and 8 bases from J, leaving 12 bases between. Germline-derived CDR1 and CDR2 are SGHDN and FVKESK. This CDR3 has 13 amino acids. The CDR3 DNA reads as TGTGCCAGCAGCCCGGACCCCGTCGATGAGCAGTTCTTC. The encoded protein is CASSPDPVDEQFF.

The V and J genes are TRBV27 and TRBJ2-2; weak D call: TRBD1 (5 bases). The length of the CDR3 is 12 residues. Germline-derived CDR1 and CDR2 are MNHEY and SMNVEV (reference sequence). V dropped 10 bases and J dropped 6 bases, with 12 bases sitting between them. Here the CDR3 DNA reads TGTGCCACCTCCTGGGGCGCCGGGGAGCTGTTTTTT. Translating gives CATSWGAGELFF.

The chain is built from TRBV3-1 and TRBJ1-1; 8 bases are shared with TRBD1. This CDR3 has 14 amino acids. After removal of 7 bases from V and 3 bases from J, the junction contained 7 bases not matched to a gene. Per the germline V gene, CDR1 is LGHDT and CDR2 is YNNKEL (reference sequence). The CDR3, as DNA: TGTGCCAGCACCGACAGGGGAAGACACACTGAAGCTTTCTTT. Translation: CASTDRGRHTEAFF.

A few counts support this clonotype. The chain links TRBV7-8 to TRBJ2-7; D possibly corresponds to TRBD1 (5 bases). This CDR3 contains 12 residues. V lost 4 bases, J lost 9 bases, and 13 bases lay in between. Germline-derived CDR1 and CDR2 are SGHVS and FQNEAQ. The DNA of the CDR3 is TGTGCCAGCAGCTCCCGACAGACTCGGCAGTACGTC. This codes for CASSSRQTRQYV.

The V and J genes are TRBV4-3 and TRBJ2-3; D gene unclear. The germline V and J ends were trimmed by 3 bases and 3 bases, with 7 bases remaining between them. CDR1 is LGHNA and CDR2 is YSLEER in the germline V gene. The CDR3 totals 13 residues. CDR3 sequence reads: CASSHPPTDTQYF. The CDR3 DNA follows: TGCGCCAGCAGCCACCCCCCGACAGATACGCAGTATTTT.

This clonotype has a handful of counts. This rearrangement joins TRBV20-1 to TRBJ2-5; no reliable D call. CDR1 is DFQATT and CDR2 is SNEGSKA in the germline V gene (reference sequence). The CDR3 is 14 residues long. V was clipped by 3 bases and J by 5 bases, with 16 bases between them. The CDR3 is CSARPRGPQETQYF. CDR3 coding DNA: TGCAGTGCTAGGCCGCGAGGTCCGCAGGAGACCCAGTACTTC.

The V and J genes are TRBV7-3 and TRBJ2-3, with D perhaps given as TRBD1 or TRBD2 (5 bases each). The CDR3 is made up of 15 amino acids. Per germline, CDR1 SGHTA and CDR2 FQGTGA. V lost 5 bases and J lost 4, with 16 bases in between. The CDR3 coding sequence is TGTGCCAGCAGCCTCGGGTTTAGGGGAGCAGATACGCAGTATTTT. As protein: CASSLGFRGADTQYF.